The rows below give T cell receptor beta chains drawn from one sample of a study of T cells in Graves' hyperthyroidism and ophthalmopathy. TCRdb processed the multiplex PCR reads anew with MiXCR; each CDR3 protein has one entry. The repertoire holds 200,000 or so distinct CDR3 sequences, with approximately 16% as singletons. Input material: blood. The receptors were sampled from a woman aged 50 to 65 with Graves' hyperthyroidism. Each CDR3 is given with its conserved first and last residue. D genes are given only for firm matches. Some rows mark clone size as missing; the rest say once, few, many or name a class of expanded clone.

V: TRBV5-4
D: TRBD2
size: NA
J: TRBJ2-5
CDR3: CASSPGTSGTTNQETQYF
DNA: TGTGCCAGCAGCCCCGGGACTAGCGGGACGACTAACCAAGAGACCCAGTACTTC

V: TRBV28
D: TRBD2
size: NA
J: TRBJ2-5
CDR3: CASSLLSGRGETQYF
DNA: TGTGCCAGCAGTTTATTAAGCGGGAGAGGGGAGACCCAGTACTTC

V: TRBV5-1
D: TRBD1
size: many
J: TRBJ1-1
CDR3: CASSSLGEDRGLLGTEAFF
DNA: TGCGCCAGCAGCTCCCTCGGTGAGGACAGGGGGCTACTTGGGACTGAAGCTTTCTTT

V: TRBV12-3/TRBV12-4
D: NA
size: many
J: TRBJ2-7
CDR3: CASSDTGTRSSYEQYF
DNA: TGTGCCAGCAGCGATACCGGGACAAGAAGCTCCTACGAGCAGTACTTC

V: TRBV4-1
D: TRBD1
size: NA
J: TRBJ2-1
CDR3: CASRAWTGPSSYNEQFF
DNA: TGCGCCAGCAGGGCTTGGACAGGCCCGAGCTCCTACAATGAGCAGTTCTTC

V: TRBV11-2
D: NA
size: many
J: TRBJ2-7
CDR3: CASSPAGLAKYF
DNA: TGTGCCAGCAGCCCCGCTGGGCTAGCGAAGTACTTC

V: TRBV20-1
D: TRBD2
size: NA
J: TRBJ2-7
CDR3: CSASTSGIEQYF
DNA: TGCAGTGCTAGCACTAGCGGGATCGAGCAGTACTTC

V: TRBV7-8
D: TRBD2
size: NA
J: TRBJ2-2
CDR3: CASSSTSGGNTGELFF
DNA: TGTGCCAGCAGCTCAACTAGCGGGGGGAACACCGGGGAGCTGTTTTTT

V: TRBV12-3/TRBV12-4
D: TRBD1
size: many
J: TRBJ1-6
CDR3: CASQGTAHNSPLHF
DNA: TGTGCCAGCCAAGGGACAGCTCATAATTCACCCCTCCACTTT

V: TRBV7-9
D: NA
size: few
J: TRBJ1-2
CDR3: CASSLIGKTNYGYTF
DNA: TGTGCCAGCAGCTTAATTGGCAAGACTAACTATGGCTACACCTTC

V: TRBV29-1
D: NA
size: few
J: TRBJ2-2
CDR3: CSVESNGGELFF
DNA: TGCAGCGTTGAATCCAACGGCGGGGAGCTGTTTTTT

V: TRBV7-9
D: NA
size: NA
J: TRBJ2-5
CDR3: CASSLGGTFQETQYF
DNA: TGTGCCAGCAGCTTAGGAGGTACTTTCCAAGAGACCCAGTACTTC

V: TRBV2
D: NA
size: many
J: TRBJ2-7
CDR3: CASSRVEGDFSYEQYF
DNA: TGTGCCAGCAGCCGGGTGGAGGGTGACTTCTCCTACGAGCAGTACTTC

V: TRBV30
D: NA
size: NA
J: TRBJ2-1
CDR3: CAWSGGRFALSLNEQFF
DNA: TGTGCCTGGAGTGGGGGGAGGTTTGCTCTGTCTCTCAATGAGCAGTTCTTC

V: TRBV19
D: TRBD2
size: few
J: TRBJ2-5
CDR3: CASSTGGRAQETQYF
DNA: TGTGCCAGTAGTACGGGCGGGAGGGCTCAAGAGACCCAGTACTTC

V: TRBV28
D: NA
size: many
J: TRBJ1-4
CDR3: CASSFPGVGSTNEKLFF
DNA: TGTGCCAGCAGTTTCCCAGGGGTCGGGTCAACTAATGAAAAACTGTTTTTT

V: TRBV30
D: NA
size: many
J: TRBJ2-4
CDR3: CAWRDLAKNIQYF
DNA: TGTGCCTGGAGAGACTTAGCCAAAAACATTCAGTACTTC

V: TRBV18
D: NA
size: NA
J: TRBJ1-2
CDR3: CASSPLRSVANYGYTF
DNA: TGTGCCAGCTCACCTCTGAGGAGTGTGGCTAACTATGGCTACACCTTC

V: TRBV27
D: TRBD1
size: NA
J: TRBJ1-5
CDR3: CASSLTGTQGQPQHF
DNA: TGTGCCAGCAGTTTGACAGGGACCCAAGGCCAGCCCCAGCATTTT

V: TRBV5-8
D: NA
size: NA
J: TRBJ1-5
CDR3: CASSLAVAPALFQPQHF
DNA: TGTGCCAGCAGCTTGGCCGTCGCACCTGCCTTGTTTCAGCCCCAGCATTTT

V: TRBV7-2
D: TRBD1
size: many
J: TRBJ2-3
CDR3: CASSFSGTGIPDTQYF
DNA: TGTGCCAGCAGCTTCTCCGGGACAGGGATCCCAGATACGCAGTATTTT

V: TRBV6-5
D: TRBD2
size: many
J: TRBJ2-1
CDR3: CASMRVSGSALYNEQFF
DNA: TGTGCCAGCATGCGGGTTAGCGGGAGCGCACTTTACAATGAGCAGTTCTTC

V: TRBV12-3/TRBV12-4
D: NA
size: many
J: TRBJ1-5
CDR3: CASSPNPRQPQHF
DNA: TGTGCCAGCAGTCCTAATCCCCGACAGCCCCAGCATTTT

V: TRBV24-1
D: TRBD1
size: few
J: TRBJ2-5
CDR3: CATGQGKWETQYF
DNA: TGTGCCACCGGACAGGGGAAGTGGGAGACCCAGTACTTC

V: TRBV20-1
D: TRBD2
size: NA
J: TRBJ2-1
CDR3: CSAGRSGGYNEQFF
DNA: TGCAGTGCTGGTCGTAGCGGGGGATACAATGAGCAGTTCTTC

V: TRBV13
D: NA
size: NA
J: TRBJ2-2
CDR3: CASSPHYWDNQNTGELFF
DNA: TGTGCCAGCAGCCCACACTACTGGGACAACCAGAACACCGGGGAGCTGTTTTTT

V: TRBV28
D: NA
size: once
J: TRBJ2-1
CDR3: CASTYLSRGIGHSEQFF
DNA: TGTGCCAGCACTTATCTGAGTCGGGGGATTGGGCACAGTGAGCAGTTCTTC

V: TRBV20-1
D: TRBD1
size: NA
J: TRBJ2-1
CDR3: CSAINSERGLSYNEQFF
DNA: TGCAGTGCTATCAACTCGGAGAGGGGGCTTTCCTACAATGAGCAGTTCTTC

V: TRBV25-1
D: NA
size: few
J: TRBJ2-2
CDR3: CASSELAGANTGELLF
DNA: TGTGCCAGCAGTGAATTGGCAGGCGCGAACACCGGGGAGCTGCTTTTT

V: TRBV6-2/TRBV6-3
D: NA
size: few
J: TRBJ2-7
CDR3: CASKDWYEQYF
DNA: TGTGCCAGCAAGGACTGGTACGAGCAGTACTTC

V: TRBV27
D: TRBD1
size: NA
J: TRBJ2-1
CDR3: CASRWTGSDRNNEQFF
DNA: TGTGCCAGCAGATGGACAGGGTCGGACCGTAACAATGAGCAGTTCTTC

V: TRBV29-1
D: NA
size: many
J: TRBJ1-1
CDR3: CSVDYLGTSDLMNTEAFF
DNA: TGCAGCGTTGATTATTTGGGGACCTCCGACCTTATGAACACTGAAGCTTTCTTT

V: TRBV6-5
D: NA
size: many
J: TRBJ2-3
CDR3: CASSYEGSRADTQYF
DNA: TGTGCCAGCAGTTACGAGGGGAGTCGGGCAGATACGCAGTATTTT

V: TRBV6-6
D: NA
size: NA
J: TRBJ2-1
CDR3: CASSYSPEPKEDEQFF
DNA: TGTGCCAGCAGTTACTCGCCGGAACCAAAAGAAGATGAGCAGTTCTTC

V: TRBV3-1
D: TRBD2
size: NA
J: TRBJ2-4
CDR3: CASSLGLAGGNIQYF
DNA: TGTGCCAGCAGCCTGGGACTAGCGGGAGGTAACATTCAGTACTTC

V: TRBV10-3
D: NA
size: many
J: TRBJ1-1
CDR3: CAISESSHTEAFF
DNA: TGTGCCATCAGTGAGTCAAGCCACACTGAAGCTTTCTTT

V: TRBV2
D: TRBD1
size: once
J: TRBJ2-1
CDR3: CASRVGTGGGYNEQFF
DNA: TGTGCCAGCAGAGTTGGGACAGGGGGAGGATACAATGAGCAGTTCTTC

V: TRBV4-1
D: NA
size: few
J: TRBJ1-4
CDR3: CASSQMLGTNEKLFF
DNA: TGCGCCAGCAGCCAGATGCTCGGGACTAATGAAAAACTGTTTTTT

V: TRBV18
D: NA
size: NA
J: TRBJ2-7
CDR3: CASSPLDRGSEQYF
DNA: TGTGCCAGCTCACCACTTGATCGGGGGTCCGAGCAGTACTTC

V: TRBV5-1
D: TRBD1
size: many
J: TRBJ1-1
CDR3: CASSPDRENTEAFF
DNA: TGCGCCAGCAGCCCTGACAGGGAGAACACTGAAGCTTTCTTT

V: TRBV20-1
D: TRBD2
size: many
J: TRBJ2-3
CDR3: CSASSLAESTDTQYF
DNA: TGCAGTGCTAGCTCGCTAGCGGAGAGCACAGATACGCAGTATTTT

V: TRBV7-8
D: NA
size: many
J: TRBJ1-1
CDR3: CASSTPEGPGTEAFF
DNA: TGTGCCAGCAGCACTCCCGAGGGGCCGGGCACTGAAGCTTTCTTT

V: TRBV11-2
D: NA
size: many
J: TRBJ2-1
CDR3: CASSRWERRRTYNEQFF
DNA: TGTGCCAGCAGCCGATGGGAAAGGAGGAGGACATACAATGAGCAGTTCTTC

V: TRBV28
D: NA
size: NA
J: TRBJ2-7
CDR3: CASSLTIYEQYF
DNA: TGTGCCAGCAGTCTCACGATCTACGAGCAGTACTTC

V: TRBV20-1
D: NA
size: many
J: TRBJ1-5
CDR3: CSARAGEVGQPQHF
DNA: TGCAGTGCTAGAGCTGGGGAAGTAGGGCAGCCCCAGCATTTT

V: TRBV11-3
D: TRBD2
size: NA
J: TRBJ2-7
CDR3: CASSPRTSGRSLLAYEQYF
DNA: TGTGCCAGCAGCCCCCGGACTAGCGGGAGGTCCCTGTTGGCCTACGAGCAGTACTTC

V: TRBV5-1
D: TRBD1
size: NA
J: TRBJ2-2
CDR3: CASSALNRGNTGELFF
DNA: TGCGCCAGCAGCGCCCTAAACAGGGGGAACACCGGGGAGCTGTTTTTT

V: TRBV5-1
D: NA
size: NA
J: TRBJ2-7
CDR3: CASLRLWGDTGEQYF
DNA: TGCGCCAGTCTGCGGTTGTGGGGGGACACCGGGGAGCAGTACTTC

V: TRBV6-1
D: TRBD1
size: NA
J: TRBJ2-4
CDR3: CASTISTGGRAKNIQYF
DNA: TGTGCCAGCACCATTTCAACAGGGGGGAGAGCCAAAAACATTCAGTACTTC

V: TRBV4-1
D: TRBD1
size: many
J: TRBJ2-7
CDR3: CASSQGDSSYEQYF
DNA: TGCGCCAGCAGCCAAGGGGACAGCTCCTACGAGCAGTACTTC

V: TRBV11-1
D: TRBD2
size: many
J: TRBJ2-7
CDR3: CASSFSGRLYSYEQYF
DNA: TGTGCCAGCAGCTTCAGCGGGAGGCTGTATTCCTACGAGCAGTACTTC

V: TRBV7-9
D: TRBD1
size: few
J: TRBJ2-5
CDR3: CASSFGTGGQETQYF
DNA: TGTGCCAGCAGCTTCGGGACAGGGGGTCAAGAGACCCAGTACTTC

V: TRBV30
D: TRBD2
size: many
J: TRBJ2-1
CDR3: CAWSVKREADEQFF
DNA: TGTGCCTGGAGTGTGAAGCGGGAGGCAGACGAGCAGTTCTTC

V: TRBV20-1
D: TRBD1
size: NA
J: TRBJ2-7
CDR3: CSAKVGTGGTEQYF
DNA: TGCAGTGCTAAAGTCGGGACAGGGGGCACCGAGCAGTACTTC